This is a list of T cell receptor beta chains from one sample in a study of T cells after yellow fever vaccination. TCRdb re-called the 5' RACE reads through MiXCR, storing one row per CDR3 protein. The sample holds roughly 500,000 distinct CDR3 sequences, about a fifth seen once. The sample in question was PBMCs, obtained 15 days after the yellow fever booster vaccination. Source of these receptors: a man aged 25 to 45 who received the YFV17D yellow fever vaccine. CDR3s include the opening cysteine and the closing phenylalanine or tryptophan. A D gene is named only where the DNA matches it firmly. The size entry is marked missing in some rows and otherwise reads once, few, many or a size class.

CDR3aa: CASSSGTRADTQYF
CDR3nt: TGTGCCAGCAGTTCCGGGACTAGGGCAGATACGCAGTATTTT
j_gene: TRBJ2-3
abundance: .
v_gene: TRBV27
d_gene: TRBD2

CDR3aa: CASSPNRGGYGYTF
CDR3nt: TGTGCCAGCAGTCCTAACAGGGGAGGCTATGGCTACACCTTC
j_gene: TRBJ1-2
abundance: few
v_gene: TRBV28
d_gene: TRBD1

CDR3aa: CSVNQSKGQKTPRPHQFF
CDR3nt: TGCAGCGTTAATCAAAGTAAGGGACAGAAAACCCCTCGTCCCCACCAGTTCTTC
j_gene: TRBJ2-1
abundance: .
v_gene: TRBV29-1
d_gene: TRBD1

CDR3aa: CASSLALRNGDEQFF
CDR3nt: TGTGCCAGCAGCTTAGCGCTGCGTAATGGCGATGAGCAGTTCTTC
j_gene: TRBJ2-1
abundance: .
v_gene: TRBV7-2
d_gene: .

CDR3aa: CASSELAGRSYEQFF
CDR3nt: TGTGCCAGCAGCGAACTAGCGGGAAGATCTTATGAGCAGTTCTTC
j_gene: TRBJ2-1
abundance: .
v_gene: TRBV5-5
d_gene: TRBD2

CDR3aa: CASSLSAGGGETQYF
CDR3nt: TGTGCCAGCAGCTTGTCGGCAGGGGGCGGTGAGACCCAGTACTTC
j_gene: TRBJ2-5
abundance: few
v_gene: TRBV5-6
d_gene: TRBD1

CDR3aa: CASSLGGLAGGLTDTQYF
CDR3nt: TGTGCCAGCAGCTTAGGAGGCCTAGCGGGAGGACTCACAGATACGCAGTATTTT
j_gene: TRBJ2-3
abundance: few
v_gene: TRBV7-8
d_gene: TRBD2

CDR3aa: CASSYIGGFGIQYF
CDR3nt: TGTGCCAGCAGTTACATAGGAGGGTTTGGCATTCAGTACTTC
j_gene: TRBJ2-4
abundance: .
v_gene: TRBV6-2/TRBV6-3
d_gene: .

CDR3aa: CASSSAGGVPDTQYF
CDR3nt: TGTGCCAGCAGTTCCGCGGGCGGGGTCCCAGATACGCAGTATTTT
j_gene: TRBJ2-3
abundance: .
v_gene: TRBV27
d_gene: .

CDR3aa: CAGGSGGPYEQYF
CDR3nt: TGTGCCGGAGGGAGCGGAGGTCCCTACGAGCAGTACTTC
j_gene: TRBJ2-7
abundance: few
v_gene: TRBV6-6
d_gene: .

CDR3aa: CASSQGGPYGYTF
CDR3nt: TGTGCCAGCAGCCAGGGGGGTCCGTATGGCTACACCTTC
j_gene: TRBJ1-2
abundance: few
v_gene: TRBV2
d_gene: TRBD1

CDR3aa: CASSPRGGRAETQYF
CDR3nt: TGTGCCAGCTCACCACGTGGCGGGAGGGCAGAGACCCAGTACTTC
j_gene: TRBJ2-5
abundance: few
v_gene: TRBV18
d_gene: TRBD2

CDR3aa: CSAPRQGPEQYF
CDR3nt: TGCAGTGCTCCTCGACAGGGCCCCGAGCAGTACTTC
j_gene: TRBJ2-7
abundance: .
v_gene: TRBV20-1
d_gene: TRBD1

CDR3aa: CASRITERAEAFF
CDR3nt: TGCGCCAGCCGAATAACTGAACGCGCTGAAGCTTTCTTT
j_gene: TRBJ1-1
abundance: .
v_gene: TRBV5-1
d_gene: .

CDR3aa: CASSPEGGVADTQYF
CDR3nt: TGCGCCAGCAGCCCTGAGGGGGGAGTGGCAGATACGCAGTATTTT
j_gene: TRBJ2-3
abundance: .
v_gene: TRBV4-3
d_gene: .

CDR3aa: CATSRVSGTGELFF
CDR3nt: TGTGCCACCAGCAGGGTCTCGGGCACCGGGGAGCTGTTTTTT
j_gene: TRBJ2-2
abundance: .
v_gene: TRBV15
d_gene: .

CDR3aa: CASSERQARGSPLHF
CDR3nt: TGTGCCAGCAGCGAGAGACAGGCCCGGGGTTCACCCCTCCACTTT
j_gene: TRBJ1-6
abundance: .
v_gene: TRBV14
d_gene: .

CDR3aa: CSVEDLPSGKDNEQFF
CDR3nt: TGCAGCGTTGAAGATCTCCCTAGCGGGAAGGACAATGAGCAGTTCTTC
j_gene: TRBJ2-1
abundance: few
v_gene: TRBV29-1
d_gene: TRBD2

CDR3aa: CASSFTRDTQYF
CDR3nt: TGTGCCAGCAGCTTCACTAGAGATACGCAGTATTTT
j_gene: TRBJ2-3
abundance: .
v_gene: TRBV11-2
d_gene: .

CDR3aa: CASSSGLRQTDYGYTF
CDR3nt: TGTGCCAGCAGCTCCGGGCTGCGACAGACGGACTATGGCTACACCTTC
j_gene: TRBJ1-2
abundance: few
v_gene: TRBV7-9
d_gene: .

CDR3aa: CASSNGQASRETQYF
CDR3nt: TGTGCCAGCAGTAACGGACAGGCGTCGAGGGAGACCCAGTACTTC
j_gene: TRBJ2-5
abundance: few
v_gene: TRBV5-5
d_gene: TRBD1

CDR3aa: CASWGTGNYGYTF
CDR3nt: TGCGCCAGCTGGGGGACAGGCAACTATGGCTACACCTTC
j_gene: TRBJ1-2
abundance: .
v_gene: TRBV10-2
d_gene: TRBD1

CDR3aa: CASSSPTTGPETQYF
CDR3nt: TGTGCCAGCAGCTCGCCCACCACAGGACCCGAGACCCAGTACTTC
j_gene: TRBJ2-5
abundance: .
v_gene: TRBV5-4
d_gene: .

CDR3aa: CASSQAATGRQTQYF
CDR3nt: TGTGCCAGCAGCCAAGCGGCGACAGGGAGACAGACCCAGTACTTC
j_gene: TRBJ2-5
abundance: .
v_gene: TRBV3-1
d_gene: TRBD1

CDR3aa: CASSGTGMAEQYF
CDR3nt: TGTGCCAGCAGCGGGACAGGGATGGCCGAGCAGTACTTC
j_gene: TRBJ2-7
abundance: few
v_gene: TRBV7-2
d_gene: TRBD1

CDR3aa: CAVPRRGLAGVEDQETQYF
CDR3nt: TGTGCCGTACCCAGGCGCGGACTAGCGGGAGTAGAGGACCAAGAGACCCAGTACTTC
j_gene: TRBJ2-5
abundance: .
v_gene: TRBV13
d_gene: TRBD2

CDR3aa: CATSREQGNEQFF
CDR3nt: TGTGCCACCAGCAGAGAACAGGGTAATGAGCAGTTCTTC
j_gene: TRBJ2-1
abundance: .
v_gene: TRBV15
d_gene: .